These 29 T cell receptor beta chains came from one sample sequenced in a study of human T cells and chemical hapten exposure. MiXCR was run by TCRdb on the RACE reads, yielding one entry per CDR3 protein. The sample yields about 120,000 distinct CDR3 sequences, about 11% seen once. Time point defined: patch test 3, about 24 weeks after DPC sensitization. Described treatment: therapeutic diphenylcyclopropenone sensitization with weekly scalp DPC. The input for sequencing was whole blood, taken in connection with sensitization to the hapten diphenylcyclopropenone (DPC). Every receptor here comes from a woman in her forties or fifties with alopecia areata. Some clones in this sample may be carry-over from other donors' samples.

This clonotype has more than one count but fewer than ten. The chain is built from TRBV6-1 and TRBJ2-5; D uncertain. The V gene lost 4 bases and the J gene lost 1 base, with 4 bases spanning the gap. This CDR3 spans 12 amino acids. Germline-derived CDR1 and CDR2 are MNHNS and SASEGT. CDR3 sequence (DNA): TGTGCCAGCAGTGCCTGCCAAGAGACCCAGTACTTC. Amino acids: CASSACQETQYF.

The rearrangement uses TRBV6-6 and TRBJ1-6, with 8 bases that match TRBD1. The CDR3 spans 15 residues. CDR1 is MNHNY, CDR2 SVGAGI, per germline (reference sequence). V shed 2 bases and J 5 bases; nucleotides not matched to a gene: 2. As DNA, the CDR3 is TGTGCCAGCAGTTACAGACAGGGGAATAATTCACCCCTCCACTTT. Amino acids: CASSYRQGNNSPLHF.

The J gene is TRBJ1-1, the V gene TRBV4-1; 7 positions agree with TRBD1. The germline V gene encodes CDR1 MGHRA and CDR2 YSYEKL. This CDR3 contains 16 residues. V was clipped by 1 base and J by 5 bases; unmatched bases: 10. CDR3 DNA: TGCGCCAGCAGCCAAGTTTCTCTCCAGGGGGGTACTGAAGCTTTCTTT. Its protein is CASSQVSLQGGTEAFF.

This clonotype was seen a handful of times. The V gene is TRBV27, the J gene TRBJ1-5; 8 bases are a match to TRBD1. The junction had 18 bases not matched to a gene; V was cut back by 7 bases and J by 7 bases. From germline, CDR1 is MNHEY and CDR2 SMNVEV (reference sequence). This CDR3 comprises 17 residues. The CDR3 here is CASTLRSQGARKQPQHF. The CDR3 coding sequence is TGTGCCAGCACCTTAAGGAGTCAGGGGGCAAGAAAACAGCCCCAGCATTTT.

A single count supports this clonotype. The gene calls are TRBV2 and TRBJ1-1; TRBD1 is a possible D gene (6 bases). The germline gives CDR1 SNHLY, CDR2 FYNNEI. The CDR3 has 13 amino acids. V was shortened by 6 bases and J by 2 bases, with 10 bases between the two germline ends. CDR3: CASRDSGNTEAFF. The CDR3 region has the DNA TGTGCCAGCAGGGACAGTGGTAACACTGAAGCTTTCTTT.

This clonotype has a handful of counts. The chain uses TRBV2 and TRBJ1-2; 10 nucleotides match TRBD1. The germline V gene encodes CDR1 SNHLY and CDR2 FYNNEI. The CDR3 totals 15 residues. V was pared by 4 bases and J by 2 bases, with 4 bases of the junction left unmatched. In nucleotides, the CDR3 is TGTGCCAGCAGTGTCCTGGGACAGGGGAACTATGGCTACACCTTC. Translated: CASSVLGQGNYGYTF.

The chain combines TRBV7-9 with TRBJ1-2; D is possibly TRBD1 (6 bases). The CDR3 sequence is 17 residues long. Germline V gene sequence: CDR1 SEHNR, CDR2 FQNEAQ (reference sequence). V lost 11 bases and J 1 base, leaving 26 bases between the germline ends. This CDR3 reads CALAGDQKGRCNYGYTF. The CDR3 coding sequence is TGTGCCTTAGCAGGGGATCAAAAGGGCAGATGTAACTATGGCTACACCTTC.

A few counts support this clonotype. The chain combines TRBV28 with TRBJ2-7; 9 nucleotides match TRBD2. The trim removed 5 bases at V and 0 bases at J, leaving 8 bases unmatched. This CDR3 region has 16 residues. The germline V gene encodes CDR1 MDHEN and CDR2 SYDVKM. CDR3 protein: CASSEISGSSSYEQYF. As DNA, the CDR3 is TGTGCCAGCAGTGAAATTAGCGGGAGTTCCTCCTACGAGCAGTACTTC.

V usage is TRBV6-5 and J usage is TRBJ2-6; D ambiguous. Trimming pared 8 bases from V and 8 bases from J, leaving 22 bases between. CDR1 and CDR2 from the germline V gene are MNHEY and SVGAGI. This CDR3 has 16 residues. As DNA, the CDR3 is TGTGCCAGCTCCTTACATAATATGCTAGTTCCCAACGTCCTGACTTTC. This translates into CASSLHNMLVPNVLTF.

Only a few counts were recorded for this clonotype. V usage is TRBV6-5 and J usage is TRBJ1-1; D possibly corresponds to TRBD1 (5 bases). V lost 5 bases, J lost 2 bases, and 12 bases lay in between. Germline-derived CDR1 and CDR2 are MNHEY and SVGAGI. The CDR3 covers 14 residues. Here the CDR3 reads CASSPGTPNTEAFF. CDR3 nucleotide sequence: TGTGCCAGCAGTCCCGGGACGCCAAACACTGAAGCTTTCTTT.

This clonotype showed up just a few times. The rearrangement uses TRBV20-1 and TRBJ2-7; TRBD1 agrees at 9 bases. Losses at the gene ends were 5 bases for V and 5 bases for J; bases not matched to a gene: 13. CDR1 is DFQATT and CDR2 is SNEGSKA in the germline V gene (reference sequence). There are 15 residues in the CDR3. DNA of the CDR3: TGCAGTGCTTGGACAGGGGAAGGGGTTATGGACGAGCAGTACTTC. Protein sequence: CSAWTGEGVMDEQYF.

This clonotype was seen a handful of times. The V and J genes are TRBV3-1 and TRBJ2-5, with 7 bases aligning to TRBD2. Germline assignment: CDR1 LGHDT and CDR2 YNNKEL (reference sequence). J lost 7 bases, V lost 2 bases, and 16 bases had no gene match. CDR3 length: 17 amino acids. DNA for the CDR3: TGTGCCAGCAGCCAACCTCTTAGCGGGCCCAAAGGAGGGACCCAGTACTTC. Protein: CASSQPLSGPKGGTQYF.

This clonotype came up many times. The rearrangement links TRBV9 to TRBJ2-6; D gene ambiguous. CDR3 length equals 13 residues. Germline loops: CDR1 SGDLS, CDR2 YYNGEE. The V and J ends lost 3 bases and 2 bases respectively, with 3 bases between them. The CDR3 region is CASSDAGANVLTF. The CDR3 nucleotides are TGTGCCAGCAGCGATGCTGGGGCCAACGTCCTGACTTTC.

V usage is TRBV5-6 and J usage is TRBJ2-1; D gene uncertain. CDR1 SGHDT and CDR2 YYEEEE come from the germline V gene. This CDR3 has 13 residues. With 1 base removed from V and 7 bases from J, the gap between germline ends came to 9 bases. Here the CDR3 DNA reads TGTGCCAGCAGCTTGTCCTCTCTGAATGAGCAGTTCTTC. Translating it yields CASSLSSLNEQFF.

The chain employs TRBV6-5 and TRBJ2-1, with D maybe TRBD2 (6 bases). Germline V gene data show CDR1 as MNHEY and CDR2 as SVGAGI. CDR3 length: 12 amino acids. The V end was cut by 2 bases, the J end by 7 bases, with 6 bases between. CDR3 DNA sequence: TGTGCCAGCAGTTACGGGGGGAATGAGCAGTTCTTC. Encoded protein: CASSYGGNEQFF.

Only a few counts were recorded for this clonotype. The chain uses TRBV9 and TRBJ2-1; weak D call: TRBD2 (7 bases). The V end was cut by 2 bases, the J end by 5 bases, with 14 bases between. Per germline, CDR1 SGDLS and CDR2 YYNGEE. There are 15 residues in the CDR3. The DNA for the CDR3 is TGTGCCAGCAGCGTGGGGGGGGGCCCCCACAATGAGCAGTTCTTC. Translation gives CASSVGGGPHNEQFF.

The sample holds a few counts of this clonotype. J is TRBJ2-3 and V is TRBV5-5; possible D gene TRBD1, 5 bases. CDR1 and CDR2 (germline): SGHKS, YYEKEE (reference sequence). This CDR3 has 15 amino acids. V lost 0 bases to trimming and J lost 0 bases, with 8 bases between them. CDR3 amino acids: CASSLGQSSTDTQYF. The CDR3 coding sequence is TGTGCCAGCAGCTTGGGACAGTCTAGCACAGATACGCAGTATTTT. Combining the CDR3 with reference TRBV5-5 and TRBJ2-3 gives the whole variable domain DAGVTQSPTHLIKTRGQQVTLRCSPISGHKSVSWYQQVLGQGPQFIFQYYEKEERGRGNFPDRFSARQFPNYSSELNVNALLLGDSALYLCASSLGQSSTDTQYFGPGTRLTVL.

This chain links TRBV7-8 with TRBJ1-1; possibly TRBD1 for D (5 bases). V lost 1 base and J lost 8, with 14 bases in between. The CDR3 totals 14 residues. CDR1 is SGHVS and CDR2 is FQNEAQ in the germline V gene. CDR3 loop: CASSLGTGGREAFF. The CDR3 DNA reads TGTGCCAGCAGCTTAGGCACAGGAGGGAGGGAAGCTTTCTTT.

This clonotype was counted many times. The genes are TRBV5-1 and TRBJ2-1; 9 bases line up with TRBD1. From germline, CDR1 is SGHRS and CDR2 YFSETQ. The CDR3 runs 15 residues. The V gene end was trimmed by 0 bases and the J gene end by 3 bases; junction bases not matched to a gene: 1. The CDR3 coding sequence is TGCGCCAGCAGCTTGGGGGACAGGGACTACAATGAGCAGTTCTTC. This codes for CASSLGDRDYNEQFF.

This clonotype has more than one count but fewer than ten. The V gene is TRBV15, the J gene TRBJ2-7; 12 bases are a match to TRBD2. V dropped 1 base and J dropped 1; count of bases not matched to a gene: 11. This CDR3 is 19 amino acids long. Germline V gene data show CDR1 as LNHNV and CDR2 as YYDKDF (reference sequence). CDR3 nucleotides: TGTGCCACCAGCAGAGTCCCGGGACTAGCGGGTTCAACGTCCTACGAGCAGTACTTC. It yields the protein CATSRVPGLAGSTSYEQYF.

The CDR3 loop is CAWGLQGPTDTQYF. In DNA form, the CDR3 reads TGTGCCTGGGGACTCCAGGGGCCCACAGATACGCAGTATTTT. The rearrangement links TRBV30 to TRBJ2-3, with D possibly TRBD1 on 6 matching bases. Trimming removed 5 bases from V and 2 bases from J, with 14 bases in between. Germline V gene sequence: CDR1 GTSNPN, CDR2 SVGIG (reference sequence). The CDR3 sequence is 14 residues long.

Notes on this clonotype: This may stem from a read error, because a much larger clone lies one nucleotide away. The chain recombines TRBV6-6 with TRBJ2-7, with D maybe TRBD2 (6 bases). CDR3 length equals 15 residues. Germline loops: CDR1 MNHNY, CDR2 SVGAGI (reference sequence). Between the trimmed V and J ends, which lost 5 bases and 7 bases, there was a span of 21 bases. The CDR3, as DNA: TGTGCCAGCAGTCACGGCGACGGGGGTTTTACGGAGCAGTACTTC. This gives the protein CASSHGDGGFTEQYF.

This clonotype was found a few times. The CDR3 coding sequence is TGTGCCAGCAGTGCAGAGGCGGGGGGTAGCGGGAGGGCCTACGAGCAGTACTTC. It yields the protein CASSAEAGGSGRAYEQYF. The chain recombines TRBV25-1 with TRBJ2-7, with 11 positions matching TRBD2. Per germline, CDR1 MGHDK and CDR2 SYGVNS. The CDR3 has 18 residues. Trimming at V came to 4 bases and at J to 2 bases, leaving 13 bases not matched to a gene.

This clonotype was counted only a few times. The J gene is TRBJ2-5, the V gene TRBV4-2; 7 bases agree with TRBD2. The germline gives CDR1 LGHNA, CDR2 YNFKEQ. The junction had 5 bases not matched to a gene; V was cut back by 3 bases and J by 4 bases. The CDR3 is made up of 14 amino acids. CDR3 amino acids: CASSQTGGAETQYF. The CDR3 nucleotides read TGTGCCAGCAGCCAGACGGGAGGCGCAGAGACCCAGTACTTC.

The chain has TRBV9 and TRBJ1-6, with D unclear. The CDR3 is made up of 14 amino acids. V gave up 3 bases and J gave up 5 bases, with 9 bases separating them. CDR1 and CDR2 from the germline V gene are SGDLS and YYNGEE. The CDR3: CASSGLSNNSPLHF. The CDR3 DNA is TGTGCCAGCAGCGGACTAAGTAATAATTCACCCCTCCACTTT. The full variable domain, with the rest looked up from reference TRBV9 and TRBJ1-6, is DSGVTQTPKHLITATGQRVTLRCSPRSGDLSVYWYQQSLDQGLQFLIQYYNGEERAKGNILERFSAQQFPDLHSELNLSSLELGDSALYFCASSGLSNNSPLHFGNGTRLTVT.

Worth noting for this clonotype: The junction shows a germline mismatch at one end, possibly a read error. The CDR3 coding sequence is TGTGCCAGCAGGCTACAGGGCAGAGACACTGAAACTTTCTTT. This codes for CASRLQGRDTETFF. The gene calls are TRBV5-6 and TRBJ1-1; tentatively, D is TRBD1 (6 bases). Germline CDR1 is SGHDT and CDR2 is YYEEEE. The CDR3 consists of 14 residues.

At least ten counts were recorded for this clonotype. This CDR3 reads CASSFRRREQFF. The CDR3 bases are TGTGCCAGCAGCTTTAGGAGAAGAGAGCAGTTCTTC. The chain combines TRBV5-6 with TRBJ2-1, with D hard to call. From germline, CDR1 is SGHDT and CDR2 YYEEEE. The CDR3 extends over 12 amino acids. The V and J ends lost 2 bases and 10 bases respectively, with 10 bases between them.

The J gene is TRBJ1-2, the V gene TRBV5-8; 10 nucleotides line up with TRBD1. J lost 6 bases, V lost 3 bases, and 8 bases had no gene match. The CDR3 contains 15 residues. Germline loops: CDR1 SGHTS, CDR2 YDEGEE. Here the CDR3 DNA reads TGTGCCAGCAGCTCCAGACAGGGGGCGTACCATGGCTACACCTTC. Protein sequence: CASSSRQGAYHGYTF.

This clonotype occurred a few times. The gene calls are TRBV11-2 and TRBJ2-2; D gene uncertain. Per the germline V gene, CDR1 is SGHAT and CDR2 is FQNNGV. The CDR3 has 12 amino acids. The V gene lost 0 bases and the J gene lost 7 bases, with 3 bases spanning the gap. Here the CDR3 DNA reads TGTGCCAGCAGCTTAGATCGCGGGGAGCTGTTTTTT. This sequence encodes CASSLDRGELFF.